The 11 T cell receptor beta chains below come from one sample, sequenced in a study of blood T cell repertoires in COVID-19. TCRdb keeps only in-frame clones here, not all; method: immunoSEQ multiplex PCR. The sample contains 110,000 or so clones, roughly 80% of which appear only once. The sequenced sample consisted of peripheral blood. The receptor set was obtained from a woman in her seventies with acute or convalescent COVID-19.

About this clone itself: Mismatch with germline at one junction end may stem from a read error. The rearrangement joins TRBV7-7 to TRBJ1-5; unclear D gene. There are 13 residues in the CDR3. CDR1 is SSHAT, CDR2 FNYEAQ, per germline (reference sequence). CDR3 bases: TGTGCTAGCAGCTTAGCTGTGGGGAGGGCTCAGCATTTT. Translated, it gives CASSLAVGRAQHF.

CDR3 bases: TGTGCCAGCAGCTCGGGACAGGGGGCGAACTATGGCTACACCTTC. Protein: CASSSGQGANYGYTF. The J gene is TRBJ1-2, the V gene TRBV7-2; 12 bases align to TRBD1. This CDR3 has 15 residues. Losses at the gene ends were 4 bases for V and 2 bases for J; bases not matched to a gene: 2. Germline CDR1 reads SGHTA; CDR2 reads FQGNSA.

The chain combines TRBV9 with TRBJ2-5; TRBD1 is a possible D gene (6 bases). V was clipped by 4 bases and J by 1 base, with 11 bases between them. The CDR3 has 14 amino acids. Germline V lookup: CDR1 SGDLS, CDR2 YYNGEE. The CDR3 coding sequence is TGTGCCAGCAGCCCCCAGGGGATCCAAGAGACCCAGTACTTC. Amino acid sequence: CASSPQGIQETQYF.

The J gene is TRBJ2-5, the V gene TRBV25-1, with a weak D call TRBD2 (6 bases). In germline, CDR1 is MGHDK, CDR2 SYGVNS. V was shortened by 0 bases and J by 5 bases, with 16 bases between the two germline ends. The CDR3 is 16 residues long. CDR3 bases: TGTGCCAGCAGTGAATATGGGGCAGGGACTGGGGAGACCCAGTACTTC. Its protein product is CASSEYGAGTGETQYF.

This rearrangement joins TRBV29-1 to TRBJ1-5, with no clear D. V was cut by 4 bases and J by 7 bases, with 14 bases left in between. The germline CDR1 and CDR2 sequences are SQVTM and ANQGSEA. CDR3 size: 13 residues. The CDR3 region is CSVVPGREQPQHF. In nucleotides, the CDR3 is TGCAGCGTTGTCCCCGGACGGGAGCAGCCCCAGCATTTT.

The chain joins TRBV7-2 to TRBJ1-1, with 7 bases aligning to TRBD1. There are 13 residues in the CDR3. Germline V gene data show CDR1 as SGHTA and CDR2 as FQGNSA. The V gene end was trimmed by 6 bases and the J gene end by 4 bases; junction bases not matched to a gene: 5. Here the CDR3 DNA reads TGTGCCAGCAGTCAGGGGGTATCCACTGAAGCTTTCTTT. Protein sequence: CASSQGVSTEAFF.

The rearrangement links TRBV30 to TRBJ1-4, with a possible D match to TRBD1 (5 bases). Germline CDR1 GTSNPN, CDR2 SVGIG (reference sequence). V was pared by 5 bases and J by 4 bases, with 17 bases between. This CDR3 comprises 15 residues. The CDR3 DNA follows: TGTGCCTGGGGCCCCATGGGGGGGTTTAATGAAAAACTGTTTTTT. Translation gives CAWGPMGGFNEKLFF.

J is TRBJ2-2 and V is TRBV24-1; the D gene is possibly TRBD1 (6 bases). The CDR3 sequence is 20 residues long. The V gene's germline CDR1 is KGHDR and CDR2 SFDVKD. Trimming left V 8 bases short and J 0 bases short, with 27 bases between. In DNA, the CDR3 is TGTGCCACCACTAAAGGGACATGGCAGTTAAATTCGACGAACACCGGGGAGCTGTTTTTT. Its protein is CATTKGTWQLNSTNTGELFF.

The V gene is TRBV28, the J gene TRBJ1-3; 7 bases line up with TRBD1. The CDR3 covers 17 residues. Germline CDR1 is MDHEN and CDR2 is SYDVKM. V shed 4 bases, J shed 0 bases, and the junction held 9 bases outside the gene matches. In nucleotides, the CDR3 is TGTGCCAGCAGTTCTTACAGGGGTAACCCCTCTGGAAACACCATATATTTT. Its protein is CASSSYRGNPSGNTIYF.

J is TRBJ1-3 and V is TRBV4-2; 7 positions agree with TRBD1. This CDR3 is 15 amino acids long. V dropped 0 bases and J dropped 4; count of bases not matched to a gene: 3. Germline-derived CDR1 and CDR2 are LGHNA and YNFKEQ. The CDR3 region has the DNA TGTGCCAGCAGCCAAGAAAGGGGGCAGGGAAACACCATATATTTT. Its protein product is CASSQERGQGNTIYF.

The gene calls are TRBV7-2 and TRBJ2-7, with D perhaps matching TRBD2 (5 bases). The germline V gene has CDR1 SGHTA and CDR2 FQGNSA. Trimming shortened V by 5 bases and J by 2 bases, and 10 bases separated the two germline ends. The CDR3 extends over 13 amino acids. The CDR3 nucleotides are TGTGCCAGCAGCCACGGACTGGCCTACGAGCAGTACTTC. Its translation is CASSHGLAYEQYF.